The subject of this entry is one T cell receptor (beta chain). The antigen is unknown. The data derive from a study of cytomegalovirus exposure and HLA in healthy donors. Study-level points and caveats: Later work showed greater clonal expansion in HLA-associated TCR beta chains than in equally common others. Under in vitro conditions, three CMV-associated chains were confirmed as specific for CMV antigens. Exclusion as indistinguishable affected some V segments, including TRBV6-2 and TRBV6-3.

Primers included in the PCR were 60 Vbeta and 13 Jbeta primers. TCRdb keeps only in-frame clones here, not all; method: immunoSEQ multiplex PCR. The top ten clones hold over 2% of a sample with some 190,000 clones, roughly 77% of them seen once. CDR3 length equals 14 residues. V dropped 6 bases and J dropped 2; count of bases not matched to a gene: 4. Germline lookup yields CDR1 ENHRY and CDR2 SYGVKD. V is TRBV10-3 and J is TRBJ2-7; 10 bases align to TRBD1. The specimen was PBMCs. The sequence derives from a woman aged 30 to 39 in good health and CMV-seropositive. CDR3 coding DNA: TGTGCCATCAGCCCCGGGACAGGGGCCTACGAGCAGTACTTC. It specifies CAISPGTGAYEQYF.